One sample yielded the 29 T cell receptor beta chains listed below, sequenced in a study of cytomegalovirus exposure and HLA in healthy donors. Primers: 60 Vbeta forward and 13 Jbeta reverse. Data came from immunoSEQ multiplex PCR; TCRdb stores just in-frame clones and leaves some out. Of roughly 200,000 clones in the sample, about four fifths are singletons; the top ten hold approximately 1.7%. The source material was PBMCs. These receptors were collected from a man aged 35-49 years in good health and CMV-seropositive.

V usage is TRBV6-5 and J usage is TRBJ1-6; D gene ambiguous. This CDR3 spans 13 amino acids. Trimming removed 6 bases from V and 10 bases from J, with 13 bases in between. Germline values: CDR1 MNHEY, CDR2 SVGAGI. As DNA, the CDR3 is TGTGCCAGCAGAGGACTGTTCGGGTCACCCCTCCACTTT. It specifies CASRGLFGSPLHF.

The chain uses TRBV10-3 and TRBJ1-3; D is unresolved. Germline assignment: CDR1 ENHRY and CDR2 SYGVKD. Trimming shortened V by 10 bases and J by 1 base, and 8 bases separated the two germline ends. This CDR3 comprises 12 residues. The CDR3: CATEGSGNTIYF. As DNA, the CDR3 is TGTGCCACCGAGGGTTCTGGAAACACCATATATTTT.

The chain couples TRBV7-2 to TRBJ2-7, with 7 nucleotides matching TRBD2. This CDR3 is built from 15 residues. CDR1 SGHTA and CDR2 FQGNSA come from the germline V gene. J lost 6 bases, V lost 1 base, and 9 bases had no gene match. CDR3 DNA sequence: TGTGCCAGCAGCTTAGGTCGGGTGCGGGAGTCCGAGCAGTACTTC. Protein sequence: CASSLGRVRESEQYF.

J is TRBJ1-5 and V is TRBV6-5, with 11 bases aligning to TRBD1. With V trimmed by 5 bases and J by 5 bases, 5 bases remained unmatched. Per germline, CDR1 MNHEY and CDR2 SVGAGI. CDR3 length: 15 residues. The chain's CDR3 is CASSLDRGLDQPQHF. Written as DNA, the CDR3 is TGTGCCAGCAGTCTGGACAGGGGGCTGGATCAGCCCCAGCATTTT.

The genes are TRBV7-3 and TRBJ2-1; D gene uncertain. With 2 bases removed from V and 2 bases from J, the gap between germline ends came to 4 bases. CDR1 SGHTA and CDR2 FQGTGA come from the germline V gene. There are 13 residues in the CDR3. The DNA of the CDR3 is TGTGCCAGCAGCTTAGCGGCCTACAATGAGCAGTTCTTC. As protein: CASSLAAYNEQFF. The full variable domain, rest sourced from reference TRBV7-3 and TRBJ2-1, is GAGVSQTPSNKVTEKGKYVELRCDPISGHTALYWYRQSLGQGPEFLIYFQGTGAADDSGLPNDRFFAVRPEGSVSTLKIQRTERGDSAVYLCASSLAAYNEQFFGPGTRLTVL.

The chain carries TRBV5-1 and TRBJ1-2, with 7 bases lining up with TRBD1. CDR3 length equals 14 residues. V trimming: 3 bases; J trimming: 4 bases; junction bases outside the gene matches: 6. CDR1 and CDR2 from the germline V gene are SGHRS and YFSETQ. The CDR3 coding sequence is TGCGCCAGCAGCTCCGGGACAGCGACCTATGGCTACACCTTC. As protein: CASSSGTATYGYTF.

The V call is TRBV10-3, the J call TRBJ2-5; D is ambiguous. The germline gives CDR1 ENHRY, CDR2 SYGVKD. V was pared by 2 bases and J by 7 bases, with 8 bases between. The CDR3 has 12 residues. The CDR3 spells CAISEPSVTQYF. CDR3 bases: TGTGCCATCAGTGAGCCGAGCGTGACCCAGTACTTC.

This clone was counted once. The chain is built from TRBV6-4 and TRBJ2-1, with TRBD1 as a possible D gene (5 bases). The CDR3 extends over 14 amino acids. Trimming removed 4 bases at V and 7 bases at J, with 14 bases between. Per germline, CDR1 MRHNA and CDR2 SNTAGT. The DNA of the CDR3 is TGTGCCAGCAGTGGGCAGATTGGGGCAAATGAGCAGTTCTTC. Amino acids: CASSGQIGANEQFF.

V usage is TRBV6-1 and J usage is TRBJ2-2; 12 bases match TRBD2. The trim removed 4 bases at V and 0 bases at J, leaving 9 bases unmatched. This CDR3 is built from 19 residues. Germline V gene data show CDR1 as MNHNS and CDR2 as SASEGT. The CDR3 sequence is CASSAIRTSGTTNTGELFF. CDR3 coding DNA: TGTGCCAGCAGTGCAATCCGGACTAGCGGGACTACGAACACCGGGGAGCTGTTTTTT.

V and J are TRBV7-2 and TRBJ1-1; D unresolved. The CDR3 consists of 14 residues. V lost 1 base, J lost 3 bases, and 9 bases lay in between. Germline-derived CDR1 and CDR2 are SGHTA and FQGNSA. CDR3 DNA: TGTGCCAGCAGCTTAGACACCTTGGACACTGAAGCTTTCTTT. This translates into CASSLDTLDTEAFF.

V and J are TRBV28 and TRBJ2-1; 13 bases agree with TRBD2. The CDR3 has 15 residues. Germline V gene data show CDR1 as MDHEN and CDR2 as SYDVKM. J gave up 10 bases and V 2 bases, and 5 bases lay outside the gene matches. This CDR3 is CASSLGLAGEYEQFF. Here the CDR3 DNA reads TGTGCCAGCAGTTTAGGACTAGCGGGAGAGTACGAGCAGTTCTTC.

The rearrangement joins TRBV27 to TRBJ1-5; 7 bases align to TRBD1. The CDR3 consists of 15 residues. Germline V gene sequence: CDR1 MNHEY, CDR2 SMNVEV (reference sequence). Trimming cost V 2 bases and J 4 bases; bases outside gene matches: 5. The CDR3 spells CASSLGGQMNQPQHF. In DNA, the CDR3 is TGTGCCAGCAGTTTAGGGGGACAGATGAATCAGCCCCAGCATTTT.

This chain connects TRBV15 to TRBJ1-2, with 8 positions matching TRBD1. This CDR3 has 14 amino acids. Germline CDR1 and CDR2: LNHNV and YYDKDF (reference sequence). J lost 7 bases, V lost 2 bases, and 6 bases had no gene match. The CDR3 DNA follows: TGTGCCACCAGCAGACGTGGACAGGGCTCTGGCTACACCTTC. Translating it yields CATSRRGQGSGYTF.

This clone appeared a single time. The rearrangement uses TRBV6-1 and TRBJ2-3; 8 bases map to TRBD2. J gave up 5 bases and V 6 bases, and 7 bases lay outside the gene matches. The germline CDR1 and CDR2 sequences are MNHNS and SASEGT. The CDR3 spans 14 residues. Here the CDR3 DNA reads TGTGCCAGCAGCGAGCGGGAGTGGGGAGATACGCAGTATTTT. Protein sequence: CASSEREWGDTQYF.

This chain joins TRBV7-3 and TRBJ1-1; TRBD1 might be the D (6 bases). The V and J ends lost 5 bases and 11 bases respectively, with 15 bases between them. The CDR3 extends over 12 amino acids. From germline, CDR1 is SGHTA and CDR2 FQGTGA. Here the CDR3 DNA reads TGTGCCAGCAGCCCGGACAGATCGGTCGCTTTCTTT. Translation gives CASSPDRSVAFF.

The chain employs TRBV30 and TRBJ2-5; 7 bases are a match to TRBD1. CDR3 length: 14 residues. Germline V gene sequence: CDR1 GTSNPN, CDR2 SVGIG (reference sequence). V trimming: 2 bases; J trimming: 5 bases; junction bases outside the gene matches: 8. The CDR3 loop is CAWSRGRGWETQYF. In nucleotides, the CDR3 is TGTGCCTGGAGTCGGGGCAGGGGGTGGGAGACCCAGTACTTC.

V and J are TRBV5-1 and TRBJ1-4, with a tentative D call TRBD1 (6 bases). Germline loops: CDR1 SGHRS, CDR2 YFSETQ. CDR3 length: 14 residues. The V gene lost 0 bases and the J gene lost 5 bases, with 8 bases spanning the gap. CDR3 nucleotides: TGCGCCAGCAGCTTGGGGACAGAGAATGAAAAACTGTTTTTT. Encoded protein: CASSLGTENEKLFF.

This chain joins TRBV27 and TRBJ1-1; D possibly corresponds to TRBD1 (6 bases). Germline assignment: CDR1 MNHEY and CDR2 SMNVEV (reference sequence). This CDR3 spans 17 amino acids. V lost 3 bases to trimming and J lost 3 bases, with 20 bases between them. CDR3: CASSLAGARVKDTEAFF. CDR3 sequence (DNA): TGTGCCAGCAGTTTGGCGGGGGCGCGAGTCAAGGACACTGAAGCTTTCTTT.

This clone was found a few times. The V gene is TRBV28, the J gene TRBJ2-5, with 7 bases identical to TRBD2. CDR1 is MDHEN and CDR2 is SYDVKM in the germline V gene. The CDR3 totals 15 residues. V was clipped by 5 bases and J by 3 bases; unmatched bases: 9. CDR3 bases: TGTGCCAGCAGTCAGCCGCAGAGCGGGAAAGAGACCCAGTACTTC. This encodes CASSQPQSGKETQYF. Using reference TRBV28 and TRBJ2-5 for the parts outside the CDR3, the full variable domain is DVKVTQSSRYLVKRTGEKVFLECVQDMDHENMFWYRQDPGLGLRLIYFSYDVKMKEKGDIPEGYSVSREKKERFSLILESASTNQTSMYLCASSQPQSGKETQYFGPGTRLLVL.

The chain is built from TRBV28 and TRBJ2-5; 7 bases are a match to TRBD2. Per germline, CDR1 MDHEN and CDR2 SYDVKM. The length of the CDR3 is 14 residues. With 5 bases clipped from V and 5 bases from J, the junction kept 8 bases outside the gene matches. In DNA form, the CDR3 reads TGTGCCAGCAGTCTCCCGCGGGGGTTCGAGACCCAGTACTTC. Protein product: CASSLPRGFETQYF.

The chain carries TRBV28 and TRBJ2-7; 9 bases align to TRBD1. The CDR3 has 15 amino acids. The V gene end was trimmed by 1 base and the J gene end by 2 bases; junction bases not matched to a gene: 3. CDR1 and CDR2 from the germline V gene are MDHEN and SYDVKM. This CDR3 reads CASSLLGTGPYEQYF. In nucleotides, the CDR3 is TGTGCCAGCAGTTTATTGGGGACAGGGCCCTACGAGCAGTACTTC.

V usage is TRBV7-8 and J usage is TRBJ2-2; tentatively, D is TRBD2 (5 bases). The CDR3 totals 15 residues. Germline CDR1 SGHVS, CDR2 FQNEAQ. The V gene lost 5 bases and the J gene lost 4 bases, with 14 bases spanning the gap. The CDR3 DNA follows: TGTGCCAGCAGCAGCCCGGACTTTGGCACCGGGGAGCTGTTTTTT. As protein: CASSSPDFGTGELFF.

This clone was seen just once. The chain employs TRBV27 and TRBJ1-1; no definite D call. CDR1 is MNHEY, CDR2 SMNVEV, per germline (reference sequence). V lost 6 bases to trimming and J lost 1 base, with 9 bases between them. The CDR3 is made up of 13 amino acids. This CDR3 is CASSLSPNTEAFF. The CDR3 DNA is TGTGCCAGCAGCCTTTCCCCGAACACTGAAGCTTTCTTT.

The chain employs TRBV29-1 and TRBJ2-1; 8 bases fit TRBD1. The V gene end was trimmed by 6 bases and the J gene end by 4 bases; junction bases not matched to a gene: 8. CDR3 length: 14 residues. Germline V gene data show CDR1 as SQVTM and CDR2 as ANQGSEA. Here the CDR3 reads CSVKTGGVYNEQFF. For the CDR3, the DNA is TGCAGCGTAAAAACAGGGGGTGTGTACAATGAGCAGTTCTTC.

V usage is TRBV14 and J usage is TRBJ2-1, with a tentative D call TRBD2 (5 bases). V lost 1 base and J lost 6, with 13 bases in between. Germline V gene data show CDR1 as SGHDN and CDR2 as FVKESK. The CDR3 spans 15 residues. CDR3 sequence: CASSQGYLRVNEQFF. The CDR3 DNA is TGTGCCAGCAGCCAAGGTTACTTGCGGGTCAATGAGCAGTTCTTC.

The rearrangement links TRBV10-1 to TRBJ2-7, with D perhaps matching TRBD2 (5 bases). The germline CDR1 and CDR2 sequences are WNHNN and SYGVQD (reference sequence). The CDR3 has 15 amino acids. Trimming took off 10 bases at V and 5 bases at J, with 24 bases between the two ends. Here the CDR3 reads CAKYRVGRTGHEQYF. In nucleotides, the CDR3 is TGCGCCAAATACCGGGTGGGCAGGACTGGGCACGAGCAGTACTTC.

The J gene is TRBJ2-7, the V gene TRBV5-1; tentatively, D is TRBD2 (5 bases). Trimming removed 1 base at V and 5 bases at J, with 10 bases between. The CDR3 is made up of 13 amino acids. Germline lookup yields CDR1 SGHRS and CDR2 YFSETQ. The CDR3 DNA reads TGCGCCAGCAGCTTGTTAGGGCGGGACGAGCAGTACTTC. Translated, it gives CASSLLGRDEQYF.

The V gene is TRBV25-1, the J gene TRBJ1-5; 8 bases agree with TRBD1. The CDR3 sequence is 16 residues long. The ends lost 6 bases at V and 5 bases at J; junction bases unmatched: 12. Germline CDR1 is MGHDK and CDR2 is SYGVNS. In nucleotides, the CDR3 is TGTGCCAGCAGCGACCTCGCCGGGACAGGTCATCAGCCCCAGCATTTT. It codes for CASSDLAGTGHQPQHF.

The rearrangement joins TRBV5-4 to TRBJ2-7; maybe TRBD1 (5 bases). V was trimmed by 0 bases and J by 0 bases, leaving 10 bases between them. Germline V gene lookup returns CDR1 SGHNT and CDR2 YYREEE (reference sequence). This CDR3 has 15 residues. The CDR3 DNA reads as TGTGCCAGCAGCTTGGAGGGGCCCCGCTCCTACGAGCAGTACTTC. Protein product: CASSLEGPRSYEQYF.